These T cell receptor beta chains were read from a single sample in a study of response to subunit inactivated influenza vaccine. TCRdb processed the RT-PCR reads anew with MiXCR; each CDR3 protein has one entry. Among approximately 290,000 distinct CDR3 sequences, approximately 21% were seen once, and the ten largest hold under 13%. Sequences were derived from PBMCs from blood, sampled approximately 20 months after vaccination. The receptors stem from a man in his fifties or sixties who received an inactivated influenza vaccine. The CDR3 runs from the conserved cysteine through the conserved F or W. Each record gives: V gene, clone size, J gene, D gene, CDR3 protein, CDR3 DNA. D genes are given only for firm matches. Size is omitted from some rows. Given values are once, few, many or a class for expanded clones.

V: TRBV14
size: few
J: TRBJ1-6
D: NA
CDR3: CASSQGQINSPLHF
DNA: TGTGCCAGCAGCCAAGGACAAATTAATTCACCCCTCCACTTT

V: TRBV5-5
size: many
J: TRBJ1-2
D: TRBD1
CDR3: CASSTGTGKNGYTF
DNA: TGTGCCAGCAGCACCGGGACAGGGAAAAATGGCTACACCTTC

V: TRBV5-1
size: NA
J: TRBJ2-7
D: NA
CDR3: CASSLESGTTYEQYF
DNA: TGCGCCAGCAGCTTGGAGTCAGGGACGACCTACGAGCAGTACTTC

V: TRBV4-3
size: few
J: TRBJ1-4
D: NA
CDR3: CASSQGYLSGEKLFF
DNA: TGCGCCAGCAGCCAAGGGTACCTGAGCGGGGAAAAACTGTTTTTT

V: TRBV19
size: many
J: TRBJ1-5
D: TRBD1
CDR3: CASRQGSQPQHF
DNA: TGTGCCAGTCGACAGGGTTCACAGCCCCAGCATTTT

V: TRBV5-6
size: many
J: TRBJ1-2
D: TRBD1
CDR3: CASSLAQTGRSGYTF
DNA: TGTGCCAGCAGCTTGGCCCAGACAGGGAGAAGTGGCTACACCTTC

V: TRBV27
size: NA
J: TRBJ2-3
D: NA
CDR3: CASSYTDRDTQYF
DNA: TGTGCCAGCAGTTACACCGACAGAGATACGCAGTATTTT

V: TRBV28
size: few
J: TRBJ2-3
D: NA
CDR3: CASSFRGAQGLGTQYF
DNA: TGTGCCAGCAGTTTCCGGGGGGCTCAGGGTTTGGGTACGCAGTATTTT

V: TRBV12-3/TRBV12-4
size: NA
J: TRBJ2-7
D: NA
CDR3: CASGGGVGEQYF
DNA: TGTGCCAGCGGAGGGGGGGTGGGTGAGCAGTACTTC

V: TRBV9
size: NA
J: TRBJ2-7
D: TRBD1
CDR3: CASSADRDYEQYF
DNA: TGTGCCAGCAGCGCAGACAGGGACTACGAGCAGTACTTC

V: TRBV12-3/TRBV12-4
size: few
J: TRBJ1-5
D: NA
CDR3: CASSLVPNQPQHF
DNA: TGTGCCAGCAGTTTAGTCCCCAATCAGCCCCAGCATTTT

V: TRBV11-2
size: NA
J: TRBJ1-1
D: NA
CDR3: CASSLDYLGNTEAFF
DNA: TGTGCCAGCAGCTTAGATTATCTGGGGAACACTGAAGCTTTCTTT

V: TRBV10-3
size: few
J: TRBJ1-2
D: TRBD1
CDR3: CAITPDRVNYGYTF
DNA: TGTGCCATCACTCCTGACAGGGTAAACTATGGCTACACCTTC

V: TRBV20-1
size: few
J: TRBJ2-6
D: TRBD2
CDR3: CSARGGASGANVLTF
DNA: TGCAGTGCTCGCGGGGGGGCCTCTGGGGCCAACGTCCTGACTTTC

V: TRBV25-1
size: many
J: TRBJ2-5
D: NA
CDR3: CASSGGWETQYF
DNA: TGTGCCAGCAGTGGGGGTTGGGAGACCCAGTACTTC

V: TRBV11-2
size: NA
J: TRBJ2-2
D: NA
CDR3: CASSHWTPRYTGELFF
DNA: TGTGCCAGCAGCCATTGGACTCCGCGATACACCGGGGAGCTGTTTTTT

V: TRBV20-1
size: NA
J: TRBJ1-5
D: NA
CDR3: CSASGGNNQPQHF
DNA: TGCAGTGCTAGTGGAGGGAACAATCAGCCCCAGCATTTT

V: TRBV10-2
size: NA
J: TRBJ2-7
D: NA
CDR3: CASSESYLRPGDSYEQYF
DNA: TGCGCCAGCAGTGAGTCCTACCTGAGGCCAGGGGATTCCTACGAGCAGTACTTC

V: TRBV12-3/TRBV12-4
size: NA
J: TRBJ1-5
D: TRBD1
CDR3: CASSRDSGNQPQHF
DNA: TGTGCCAGCAGCCGGGACAGTGGCAATCAGCCCCAGCATTTT

V: TRBV10-3
size: few
J: TRBJ2-3
D: NA
CDR3: CAISRDRGRDTQYF
DNA: TGTGCCATCAGTCGGGACCGGGGGAGGGATACGCAGTATTTT

V: TRBV15
size: many
J: TRBJ1-4
D: NA
CDR3: CATRKGSTNEKLFF
DNA: TGTGCCACCAGGAAGGGATCAACTAATGAAAAACTGTTTTTT

V: TRBV12-3/TRBV12-4
size: few
J: TRBJ1-2
D: NA
CDR3: CASDRAGRNYGYTF
DNA: TGTGCCAGCGATAGGGCAGGGAGAAACTATGGCTACACCTTC

V: TRBV7-9
size: NA
J: TRBJ2-3
D: NA
CDR3: CASSLGQGISDTQYF
DNA: TGTGCCAGCAGCTTAGGGCAAGGGATTTCAGATACGCAGTATTTT

V: TRBV12-3/TRBV12-4
size: NA
J: TRBJ2-7
D: TRBD2
CDR3: CASSPTGLAGAFEQYF
DNA: TGTGCCAGCAGTCCTACGGGACTAGCGGGAGCTTTCGAGCAGTACTTC

V: TRBV28
size: few
J: TRBJ2-5
D: TRBD1
CDR3: CASRPWTGQETQYF
DNA: TGTGCCAGCAGACCTTGGACAGGACAAGAGACCCAGTACTTC

V: TRBV27
size: NA
J: TRBJ1-3
D: NA
CDR3: CASSAGRGGRNTIYF
DNA: TGTGCCAGCAGCGCCGGAAGGGGCGGAAGAAACACCATATATTTT

V: TRBV12-3/TRBV12-4
size: NA
J: TRBJ2-3
D: NA
CDR3: CASRSRDTQYF
DNA: TGTGCCAGCAGGTCGCGGGATACGCAGTATTTT

V: TRBV3-1
size: NA
J: TRBJ2-1
D: TRBD2
CDR3: CASSQWGTSGTYNEQFF
DNA: TGTGCCAGCAGCCAATGGGGGACTAGCGGCACTTACAATGAGCAGTTCTTC

V: TRBV7-6
size: few
J: TRBJ1-6
D: NA
CDR3: CASAGTDNSPLHF
DNA: TGTGCCAGCGCAGGGACGGATAATTCACCCCTCCACTTT

V: TRBV29-1
size: few
J: TRBJ2-3
D: NA
CDR3: CSVEAARGVSTDTQYF
DNA: TGCAGCGTTGAAGCCGCCAGAGGGGTGTCCACAGATACGCAGTATTTT

V: TRBV4-1
size: few
J: TRBJ1-5
D: NA
CDR3: CASSQALQSRGQPQHF
DNA: TGCGCCAGCAGCCAAGCTCTACAGAGCAGGGGTCAGCCCCAGCATTTT

V: TRBV10-3
size: many
J: TRBJ1-1
D: NA
CDR3: CAIRSTNWEAFF
DNA: TGTGCCATCAGGTCGACAAACTGGGAAGCTTTCTTT

V: TRBV27
size: few
J: TRBJ1-5
D: NA
CDR3: CASSGGGGFGNQPQHF
DNA: TGTGCCAGCAGTGGGGGCGGGGGGTTCGGCAATCAGCCCCAGCATTTT

V: TRBV4-2
size: few
J: TRBJ1-3
D: NA
CDR3: CASSQDWGPGGPGNTIYF
DNA: TGTGCCAGCAGCCAAGATTGGGGGCCAGGAGGTCCTGGAAACACCATATATTTT

V: TRBV20-1
size: NA
J: TRBJ2-2
D: NA
CDR3: CSARIRPGNTGELFF
DNA: TGCAGTGCTAGAATCCGGCCAGGCAACACCGGGGAGCTGTTTTTT

V: TRBV5-1
size: few
J: TRBJ2-1
D: TRBD2
CDR3: CASSLGTSGSGYNEQFF
DNA: TGCGCCAGCAGCTTGGGGACTAGCGGGAGTGGTTACAATGAGCAGTTCTTC

V: TRBV27
size: NA
J: TRBJ1-2
D: TRBD1
CDR3: CASSLRGQSNYGYTF
DNA: TGTGCCAGCAGTTTACGGGGACAGAGCAACTATGGCTACACCTTC

V: TRBV4-3
size: few
J: TRBJ1-2
D: NA
CDR3: CASSQERTLDGYTF
DNA: TGCGCCAGCAGCCAAGAGAGGACCCTGGATGGCTACACCTTC

V: TRBV28
size: few
J: TRBJ2-7
D: NA
CDR3: CASSPTARVGYEQYF
DNA: TGTGCCAGCAGCCCTACGGCGAGGGTCGGATACGAGCAGTACTTC

V: TRBV6-1
size: NA
J: TRBJ2-5
D: TRBD2
CDR3: CASRSTGTRPSQETQYF
DNA: TGTGCCAGCAGATCAACCGGGACTAGGCCTTCCCAAGAGACCCAGTACTTC

V: TRBV4-3
size: few
J: TRBJ2-7
D: NA
CDR3: CASSQDRQAYEQYF
DNA: TGCGCCAGCAGCCAAGATAGACAGGCATACGAGCAGTACTTC

V: TRBV5-1
size: NA
J: TRBJ2-3
D: NA
CDR3: CASSSLTTLRTDTQYF
DNA: TGCGCCAGCAGCTCACTGACCACACTCCGCACAGATACGCAGTATTTT